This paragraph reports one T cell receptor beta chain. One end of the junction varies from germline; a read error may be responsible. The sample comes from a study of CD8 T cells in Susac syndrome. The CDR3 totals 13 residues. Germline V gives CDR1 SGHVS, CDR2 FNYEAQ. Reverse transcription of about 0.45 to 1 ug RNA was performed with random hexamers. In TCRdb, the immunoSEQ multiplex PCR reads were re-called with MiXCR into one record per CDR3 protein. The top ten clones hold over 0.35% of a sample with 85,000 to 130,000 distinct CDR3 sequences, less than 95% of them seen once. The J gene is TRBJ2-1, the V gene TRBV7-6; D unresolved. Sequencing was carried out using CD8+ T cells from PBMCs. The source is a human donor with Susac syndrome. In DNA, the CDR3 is TGTGCCAGCAGCATACGGCATGACCACCTTCGTCGATTC. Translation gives CASSIRHDHLRRF. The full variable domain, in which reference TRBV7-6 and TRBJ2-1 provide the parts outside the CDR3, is GAGVSQSPRYKVTKRGQDVALRCDPISGHVSLYWYRQALGQGPEFLTYFNYEAQQDKSGLPNDRFSAERPEGSISTLTIQRTEQRDSAMYRCASSIRHDHLRRFGPGTRLTVL.